Listed below are T cell receptor beta chains from one sample, sequenced in a study of cytotoxic CD8 clonotypes in ibrutinib-treated CLL. The protocol was immunoSEQ multiplex PCR, while the TCRdb copy is restricted to in-frame clones and leaves out a portion. The sample contains about 200,000 clones, 79% of which appear only once. Sequenced here: PBMCs, sampled after 12 months of ibrutinib treatment. The receptor source for this set is a human donor with chronic lymphocytic leukemia. CDR3s include the opening cysteine and the closing phenylalanine or tryptophan.

TRBV5-4,TRBJ2-2,CASSPSWGYTGELFF
TRBV5-1,TRBJ1-3,CASGDTADGNTIYF
TRBV7-9,TRBJ1-1,CASSLAKGGTEAFF
TRBV7-9,TRBJ1-2,CASSLDSTYYGYTF
TRBV19,TRBJ1-2,CASSMRGGDYGYTF
TRBV28,TRBJ2-7,CASSSSLGEQYF
TRBV7-9,TRBJ1-1,CASSLGAGNTEAFF
TRBV5-1,TRBJ1-5,CASSTGDRDQPQHF
TRBV6-6,TRBJ1-5,CASMGEANQPQHF
TRBV5-1,TRBJ2-7,CASSSAAGTVPWEQYF
TRBV6-1,TRBJ1-1,CASRGLMNTEAFF
TRBV28,TRBJ2-1,CASIPTWASGSLVNEQFF
TRBV12-5,TRBJ2-2,CASTGGNTGELFF
TRBV27,TRBJ1-1,CASSLLGGKNTEAFF
TRBV6-5,TRBJ2-7,CASSYQAGVSYEQYF
TRBV6-1,TRBJ1-5,CASSGQGYNQPQHF
TRBV4-1,TRBJ2-7,CASSPWTASYEQYF
TRBV5-1,TRBJ2-7,CASSREATYEQYF
TRBV6-5,TRBJ2-3,CASSSSADTQYF
TRBV7-7,TRBJ2-5,CASSLGGAMETQYF
TRBV28,TRBJ2-7,CASSPHSQGISSEQYF
TRBV2,TRBJ2-2,CASSYSHTGELFF
TRBV7-8,TRBJ2-1,CASSLRVGVRNEQFF
TRBV2,TRBJ1-4,CASREDRGGEKLFF
TRBV25-1,TRBJ1-2,CASSEPLTSYGYTF
TRBV2,TRBJ1-5,CASGVGGNQPQHF
TRBV6-5,TRBJ2-3,CASSLQGYTDTQYF
TRBV4-1,TRBJ1-5,CASSQDLGQGRGYNQPQHF
TRBV27,TRBJ2-7,CASSSSLSYEQYF
TRBV9,TRBJ1-2,CASSAAGANYGYTF
TRBV6-1,TRBJ1-6,CASSGWLQENSPLHF
TRBV14,TRBJ1-2,CASSQAKVFGYTF
TRBV7-2,TRBJ2-5,CASSFRTQYF
TRBV30,TRBJ1-6,CAWSQVAYNSPLHF
TRBV5-1,TRBJ1-5,CASSLYPGQNQPQHF
TRBV15,TRBJ1-6,CATSTLGTGEGPVYSPLHF
TRBV5-1,TRBJ2-7,CASSLTGLIYEQYF
TRBV5-1,TRBJ1-4,CASSMGGPNEKLFF